The clone carrying this T cell receptor (beta chain) came up a few times. TCRdb ran MiXCR on the 5' RACE reads and lists one entry per CDR3 protein. The data hold 250,000 to 300,000 distinct CDR3 sequences, with 16% observed a single time. Trimming removed 6 bases from V and 5 bases from J, with 10 bases in between. The CDR3 runs to 12 residues. Germline CDR1 and CDR2: DFQATT and SNEGSKA (reference sequence). These data come from a study of T-cell memory formation after mild COVID-19. This chain uses TRBV20-1 with TRBJ1-4; D may be TRBD1 (5 bases). Sequenced: PBMCs or a T cell subset sorted from them (not recorded which). This clonotype was obtained from a man between 18 and 35 years old who had mild COVID-19 (a few samples of this study predate the infection). Cell type and time point are not known. CDR3 amino acids: CSAIDRNEKLFF. The DNA of the CDR3 is TGCAGTGCCATAGACAGAAATGAAAAACTGTTTTTT.